This T cell receptor beta chain was identified during a study of T cells in Graves' hyperthyroidism and ophthalmopathy. General study findings and limits: Ophthalmopathy was told apart from stable hyperthyroidism by a 13 V-J model.

The CDR3 is made up of 12 amino acids. V lost 1 base to trimming and J lost 4 bases, with 5 bases between them. This clonotype was recorded many times. What it recognizes is unknown. Authors of the study amplified TCR beta CDR3 regions from RNA transcripts. Carried out on the TCR CDR3, a first-round RT-PCR used the HTBI primer set. A single record per CDR3 protein comes from TCRdb applying MiXCR to the multiplex PCR reads. This table has about 380,000 distinct CDR3 sequences, roughly 12% appearing once. Sequencing was performed on blood. The gene calls are TRBV12-3 or TRBV12-4 and TRBJ2-7; D gene ambiguous. The receptor was derived from a man younger than 45 with Graves' hyperthyroidism that later progressed to Graves' ophthalmopathy. DNA of the CDR3: TGTGCCAGCAGTTTAGGCCTTTACGAGCAGTACTTC. Translated, it gives CASSLGLYEQYF.